Shown below are 3 T cell receptor beta chains from a single sample sequenced in a study of regulatory T cells in long-lasting Graves disease. Arm-PCR of CDR3 regions with iRepertoire HTBI primers generated TCR beta libraries. TCRdb analysed the multiplex PCR reads with MiXCR anew, one entry per CDR3 protein. The table has approximately 400,000 distinct CDR3 sequences, 15% seen once. Indicated time point: newly diagnosed GD, antithyroid drugs for less than 3 months. PBMC-derived RNA was used for the TCR library. This sample was shared with a second study, whose subject was T cells in Graves' hyperthyroidism and ophthalmopathy.

The starting material was peripheral blood mononuclear cells (PBMCs), obtained at new diagnosis, from a patient treated with antithyroid drugs. These receptors originate from a young woman with Graves disease.

In this sample, this clonotype turned up many times. The chain has TRBV18 and TRBJ2-5; 11 bases line up with TRBD2. Per the germline V gene, CDR1 is KGHSH and CDR2 is LQKENI. V was clipped by 3 bases and J by 0 bases; unmatched bases: 12. This CDR3 contains 19 residues. CDR3 coding DNA: TGTGCCAGCTCACCTCGCCCCCCTTTAGCGGGAGGGCACCAAGAGACCCAGTACTTC. Protein: CASSPRPPLAGGHQETQYF.

Concerning this clonotype: Given a much more abundant clone one base away, this may be a read error. This sequence joins TRBV7-9 and TRBJ2-1, with D possibly TRBD2 on 5 matching bases. Trimming pared 1 base from V and 13 bases from J, leaving 20 bases between. Germline values: CDR1 SEHNR, CDR2 FQNEAQ (reference sequence). The CDR3 runs 15 residues. CDR3 sequence: CASSLGLGNQETQFF. The CDR3 DNA follows: TGTGCCAGCAGCTTAGGCCTCGGGAACCAAGAGACCCAGTTCTTC.

The genes are TRBV7-8 and TRBJ2-2; D not resolved. The V end lost 0 bases, the J end lost 0 bases, and 5 bases lay between the germline ends. Per germline, CDR1 SGHVS and CDR2 FQNEAQ. This CDR3 spans 15 amino acids. CDR3 in DNA: TGTGCCAGCAGCTTAGCGCGTACGAACACCGGGGAGCTGTTTTTT. Its protein product is CASSLARTNTGELFF.